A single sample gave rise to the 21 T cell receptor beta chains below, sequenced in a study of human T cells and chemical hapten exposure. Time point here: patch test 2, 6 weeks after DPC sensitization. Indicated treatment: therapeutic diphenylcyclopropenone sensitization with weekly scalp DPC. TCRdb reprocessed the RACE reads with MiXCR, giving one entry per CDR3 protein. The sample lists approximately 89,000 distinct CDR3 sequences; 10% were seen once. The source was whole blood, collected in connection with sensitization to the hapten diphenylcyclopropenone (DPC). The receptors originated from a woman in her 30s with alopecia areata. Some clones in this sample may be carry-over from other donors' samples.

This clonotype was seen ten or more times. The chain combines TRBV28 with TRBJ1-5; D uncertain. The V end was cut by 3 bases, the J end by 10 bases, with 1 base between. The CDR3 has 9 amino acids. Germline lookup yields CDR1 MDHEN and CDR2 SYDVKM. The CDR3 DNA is TGTGCCAGCAGTTTTCCCCAGCATTTT. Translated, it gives CASSFPQHF. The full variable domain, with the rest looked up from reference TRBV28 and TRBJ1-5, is DVKVTQSSRYLVKRTGEKVFLECVQDMDHENMFWYRQDPGLGLRLIYFSYDVKMKEKGDIPEGYSVSREKKERFSLILESASTNQTSMYLCASSFPQHFGDGTRLSIL.

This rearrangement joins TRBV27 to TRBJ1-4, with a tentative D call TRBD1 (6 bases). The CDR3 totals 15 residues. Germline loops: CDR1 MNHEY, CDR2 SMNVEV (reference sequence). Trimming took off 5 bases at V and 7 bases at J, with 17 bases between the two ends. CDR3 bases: TGTGCCAGCAGTACAAACAGGGACCAGTTTGAAAAACTGTTTTTT. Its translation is CASSTNRDQFEKLFF.

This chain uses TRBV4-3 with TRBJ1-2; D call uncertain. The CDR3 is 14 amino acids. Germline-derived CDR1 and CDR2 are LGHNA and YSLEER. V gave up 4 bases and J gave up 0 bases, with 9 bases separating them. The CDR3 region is CASSRRRANYGYTF. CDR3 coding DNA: TGCGCCAGCAGCCGACGAAGAGCTAACTATGGCTACACCTTC.

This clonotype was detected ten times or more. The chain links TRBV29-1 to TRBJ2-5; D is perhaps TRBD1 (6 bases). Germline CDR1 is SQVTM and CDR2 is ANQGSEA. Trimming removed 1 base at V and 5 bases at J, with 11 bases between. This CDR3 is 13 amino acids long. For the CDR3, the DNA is TGCAGCGTTGAAGCGCAGAGGGGGGAGACCCAGTACTTC. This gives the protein CSVEAQRGETQYF.

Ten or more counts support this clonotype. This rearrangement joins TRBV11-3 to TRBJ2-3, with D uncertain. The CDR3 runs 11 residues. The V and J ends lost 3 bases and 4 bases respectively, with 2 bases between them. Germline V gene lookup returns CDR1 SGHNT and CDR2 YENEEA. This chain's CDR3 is CASSFADTQYF. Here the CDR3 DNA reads TGTGCCAGCAGCTTTGCAGATACGCAGTATTTT.

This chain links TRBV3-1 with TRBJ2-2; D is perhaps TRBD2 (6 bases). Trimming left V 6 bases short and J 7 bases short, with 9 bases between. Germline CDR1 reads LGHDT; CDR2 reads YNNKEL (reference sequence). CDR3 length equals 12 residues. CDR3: CASRPGGGELFF. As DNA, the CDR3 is TGTGCCAGCAGACCCGGGGGCGGGGAGCTGTTTTTT. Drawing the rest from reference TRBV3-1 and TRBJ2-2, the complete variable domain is DTAVSQTPKYLVTQMGNDKSIKCEQNLGHDTMYWYKQDSKKFLKIMFSYNNKELIINETVPNRFSPKSPDKAHLNLHINSLELGDSAVYFCASRPGGGELFFGEGSRLTVL.

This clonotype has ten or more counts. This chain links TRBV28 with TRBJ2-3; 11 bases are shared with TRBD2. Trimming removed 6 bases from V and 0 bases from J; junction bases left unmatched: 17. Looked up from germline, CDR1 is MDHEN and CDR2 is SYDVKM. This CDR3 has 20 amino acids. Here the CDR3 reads CASSQLAGARWGTSTDTQYF. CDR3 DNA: TGTGCCAGCAGCCAACTAGCGGGGGCGCGCTGGGGGACTAGCACAGATACGCAGTATTTT.

The CDR3 is CASSSSLAVAGELFF. In DNA form, the CDR3 reads TGTGCCAGCAGCTCCTCTCTAGCGGTCGCCGGGGAGCTGTTTTTT. The V call is TRBV11-1, the J call TRBJ2-2; the match to TRBD2 covers 7 bases. The CDR3 covers 15 residues. V trimming: 4 bases; J trimming: 6 bases; junction bases outside the gene matches: 8. Germline V gene lookup returns CDR1 SGHAT and CDR2 FQDESV (reference sequence).

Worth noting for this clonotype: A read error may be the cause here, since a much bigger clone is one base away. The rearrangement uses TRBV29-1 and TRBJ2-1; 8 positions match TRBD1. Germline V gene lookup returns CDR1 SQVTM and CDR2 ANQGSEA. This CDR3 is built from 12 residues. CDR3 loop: CGGGQGGGEQFF. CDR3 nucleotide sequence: TGCGGCGGCGGACAGGGAGGAGGAGAGCAGTTCTTC.

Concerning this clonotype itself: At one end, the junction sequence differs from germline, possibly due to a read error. In nucleotides, the CDR3 is TGTACCAGCAGTTTGGGGACGGCGTCCTACGAGCAGTACTTC. Its protein is CTSSLGTASYEQYF. V usage is TRBV28 and J usage is TRBJ2-7; D tentatively reads TRBD1 or TRBD2 (5 bases each). Germline-derived CDR1 and CDR2 are MDHEN and SYDVKM. CDR3 length: 14 amino acids.

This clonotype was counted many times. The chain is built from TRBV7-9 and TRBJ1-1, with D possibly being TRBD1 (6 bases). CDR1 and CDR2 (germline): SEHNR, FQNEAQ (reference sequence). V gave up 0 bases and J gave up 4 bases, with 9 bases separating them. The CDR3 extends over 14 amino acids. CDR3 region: CASSLAGAATEAFF. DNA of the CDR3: TGTGCCAGCAGCTTAGCGGGGGCCGCCACTGAAGCTTTCTTT.

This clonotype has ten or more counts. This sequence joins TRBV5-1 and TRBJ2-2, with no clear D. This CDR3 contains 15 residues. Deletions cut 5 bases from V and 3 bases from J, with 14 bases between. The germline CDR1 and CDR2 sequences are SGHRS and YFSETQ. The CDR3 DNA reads TGCGCCAGCAGAGACGTTGGCAGGTACACCGGGGAGCTGTTTTTT. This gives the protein CASRDVGRYTGELFF.

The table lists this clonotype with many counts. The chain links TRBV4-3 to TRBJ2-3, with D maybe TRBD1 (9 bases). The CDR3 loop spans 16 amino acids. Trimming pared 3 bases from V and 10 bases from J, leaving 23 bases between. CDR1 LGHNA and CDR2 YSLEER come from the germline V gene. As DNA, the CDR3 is TGCGCCAGCAGCCAGGGACAGGGTCCCTCGGGGGGGGCGCAGTATTTT. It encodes CASSQGQGPSGGAQYF.

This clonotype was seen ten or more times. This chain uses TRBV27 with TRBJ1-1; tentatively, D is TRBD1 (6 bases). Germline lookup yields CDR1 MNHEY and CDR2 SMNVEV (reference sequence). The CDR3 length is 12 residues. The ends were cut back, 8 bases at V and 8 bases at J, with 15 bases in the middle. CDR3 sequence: CASLGAQGEAFF. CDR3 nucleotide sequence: TGTGCCAGCCTGGGGGCCCAGGGGGAAGCTTTCTTT.

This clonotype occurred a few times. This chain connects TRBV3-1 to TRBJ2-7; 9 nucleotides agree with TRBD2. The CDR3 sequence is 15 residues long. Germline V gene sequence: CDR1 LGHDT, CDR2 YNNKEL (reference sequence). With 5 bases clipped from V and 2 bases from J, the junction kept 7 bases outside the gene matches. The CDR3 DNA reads TGTGCCAGCAGCTACCGGACTAGCGTCACCTACGAGCAGTACTTC. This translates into CASSYRTSVTYEQYF.

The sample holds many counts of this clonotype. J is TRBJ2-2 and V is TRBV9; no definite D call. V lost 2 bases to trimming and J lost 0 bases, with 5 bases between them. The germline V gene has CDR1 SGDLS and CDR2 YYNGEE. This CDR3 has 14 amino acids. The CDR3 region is CASSVTPNTGELFF. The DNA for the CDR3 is TGTGCCAGCAGCGTCACTCCGAACACCGGGGAGCTGTTTTTT. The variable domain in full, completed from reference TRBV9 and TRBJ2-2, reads DSGVTQTPKHLITATGQRVTLRCSPRSGDLSVYWYQQSLDQGLQFLIQYYNGEERAKGNILERFSAQQFPDLHSELNLSSLELGDSALYFCASSVTPNTGELFFGEGSRLTVL.

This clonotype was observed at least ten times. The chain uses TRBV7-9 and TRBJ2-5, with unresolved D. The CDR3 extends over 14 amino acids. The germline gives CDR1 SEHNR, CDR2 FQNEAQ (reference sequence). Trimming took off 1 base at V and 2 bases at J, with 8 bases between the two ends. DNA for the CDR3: TGTGCCAGCAGCTTAGGGGCCGTACAAGAGACCCAGTACTTC. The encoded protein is CASSLGAVQETQYF.

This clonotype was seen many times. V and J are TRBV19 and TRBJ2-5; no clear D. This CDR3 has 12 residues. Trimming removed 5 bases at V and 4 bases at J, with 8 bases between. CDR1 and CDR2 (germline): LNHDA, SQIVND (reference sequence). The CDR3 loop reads CASSQEGETQYF. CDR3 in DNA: TGTGCCAGTAGTCAAGAAGGAGAGACCCAGTACTTC.

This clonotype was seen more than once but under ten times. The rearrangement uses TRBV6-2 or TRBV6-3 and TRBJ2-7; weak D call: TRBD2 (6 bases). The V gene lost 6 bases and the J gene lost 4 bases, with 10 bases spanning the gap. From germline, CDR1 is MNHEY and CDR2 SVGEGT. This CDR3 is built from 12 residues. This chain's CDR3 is CASSGTPYEQYF. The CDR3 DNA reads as TGTGCCAGCAGCGGGACTCCATACGAGCAGTACTTC.

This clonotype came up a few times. The CDR3 coding sequence is TGCAGCGTTGAAGAGGGGAATCAGCCCCAGCATTTT. This sequence encodes CSVEEGNQPQHF. The rearrangement links TRBV29-1 to TRBJ1-5, with D hard to call. V lost 0 bases and J lost 4, with 4 bases in between. The CDR3 consists of 12 residues. Germline values: CDR1 SQVTM, CDR2 ANQGSEA.

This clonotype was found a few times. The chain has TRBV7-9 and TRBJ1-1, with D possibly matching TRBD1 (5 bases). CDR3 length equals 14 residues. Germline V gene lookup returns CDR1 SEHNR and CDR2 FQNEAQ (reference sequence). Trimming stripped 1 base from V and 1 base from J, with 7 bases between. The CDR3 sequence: CASSLGQQNTEAFF. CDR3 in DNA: TGTGCCAGCAGCTTAGGACAGCAGAACACTGAAGCTTTCTTT. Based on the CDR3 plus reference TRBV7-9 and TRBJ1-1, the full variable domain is DTGVSQNPRHKITKRGQNVTFRCDPISEHNRLYWYRQTLGQGPEFLTYFQNEAQLEKSRLLSDRFSAERPKGSFSTLEIQRTEQGDSAMYLCASSLGQQNTEAFFGQGTRLTVV.